Presented here are 22 T cell receptor beta chains from one specimen sequenced in a study of cytomegalovirus exposure and HLA in healthy donors. Vbeta (60) and Jbeta (13) primers were used in the PCR. Produced via immunoSEQ multiplex PCR; TCRdb's table is partial and in-frame only. This sample has roughly 200,000 clones, with roughly four fifths found just once. The sequenced sample was PBMCs. The receptors were sampled from a man aged 25 to 40 in good health and CMV-seronegative.

This chain connects TRBV29-1 to TRBJ1-2; 7 positions match TRBD1. Looked up from germline, CDR1 is SQVTM and CDR2 is ANQGSEA. This CDR3 region has 12 residues. The V segment lost 5 bases and the J segment 8 bases; nucleotides outside the gene matches: 8. The CDR3: CSVTGAEGGYTF. The CDR3 DNA reads TGCAGCGTTACAGGGGCTGAAGGCGGCTACACCTTC.

The J gene is TRBJ2-1, the V gene TRBV29-1; the match to TRBD2 covers 15 bases. The CDR3 runs 18 residues. Germline lookup yields CDR1 SQVTM and CDR2 ANQGSEA. The trim removed 3 bases at V and 4 bases at J, leaving 10 bases unmatched. CDR3 in DNA: TGCAGCGTTGACGGACTAGCGGGAGGGATTACCTATTACAATGAGCAGTTCTTC. This translates into CSVDGLAGGITYYNEQFF.

V and J are TRBV30 and TRBJ1-4, with 9 bases fitting TRBD1. CDR1 and CDR2 from the germline V gene are GTSNPN and SVGIG (reference sequence). The CDR3 totals 14 residues. V lost 5 bases to trimming and J lost 8 bases; unmatched junction nucleotides: 9. The CDR3 spells CAWGPGQGQEKLFF. The CDR3, as DNA: TGTGCCTGGGGGCCCGGACAGGGGCAGGAAAAACTGTTTTTT.

The chain carries TRBV27 and TRBJ1-1, with TRBD1 matching 12 bases. Per the germline V gene, CDR1 is MNHEY and CDR2 is SMNVEV (reference sequence). V lost 2 bases, J lost 6 bases, and 4 bases stayed unmatched. The CDR3 runs to 15 residues. The CDR3 spells CASSLSGTGGPEAFF. CDR3 sequence (DNA): TGTGCCAGCAGTTTAAGCGGGACAGGGGGCCCTGAAGCTTTCTTT.

V gene TRBV5-1 combines with J gene TRBJ1-2; D is undetermined. Germline values: CDR1 SGHRS, CDR2 YFSETQ. CDR3 length: 17 residues. Trimming shortened V by 3 bases and J by 0 bases, and 18 bases separated the two germline ends. The CDR3, as DNA: TGCGCCAGCAGCTCCTCCGGCGGCAGCGTGACTAACTATGGCTACACCTTC. Translating gives CASSSSGGSVTNYGYTF.

The chain uses TRBV6-5 and TRBJ2-3; the match to TRBD2 covers 13 bases. Germline V CDR1 and CDR2: MNHEY, SVGAGI. The V gene end was trimmed by 6 bases and the J gene end by 4 bases; junction bases not matched to a gene: 4. The CDR3 consists of 15 residues. CDR3 in amino acids: CASSRGLAGSDTQYF. The CDR3 coding sequence is TGTGCCAGCAGCAGGGGACTAGCGGGGTCAGATACGCAGTATTTT.

The chain combines TRBV6-1 with TRBJ2-2; TRBD2 agrees at 8 bases. With 6 bases clipped from V and 2 bases from J, the junction kept 5 bases outside the gene matches. The CDR3 sequence is 15 residues long. The V gene's germline CDR1 is MNHNS and CDR2 SASEGT. The CDR3 is CASRTSGPNTGELFF. The CDR3 DNA is TGTGCCAGCAGAACTAGCGGTCCTAACACCGGGGAGCTGTTTTTT.

The chain employs TRBV7-9 and TRBJ2-5; 7 nucleotides match TRBD2. The trim removed 5 bases at V and 5 bases at J, leaving 8 bases unmatched. CDR1 is SEHNR and CDR2 is FQNEAQ in the germline V gene (reference sequence). CDR3 length equals 14 residues. Here the CDR3 DNA reads TGTGCCAGCAGCCCTCTAGCGGCCTGGGAGACCCAGTACTTC. This translates into CASSPLAAWETQYF.

The chain employs TRBV11-3 and TRBJ2-1; 14 bases agree with TRBD2. CDR1 and CDR2 from the germline V gene are SGHNT and YENEEA. Losses at the gene ends were 4 bases for V and 10 bases for J; bases not matched to a gene: 6. The CDR3 runs to 15 residues. The chain's CDR3 is CASSSWTSGRSEQFF. The DNA of the CDR3 is TGTGCCAGCAGCTCATGGACTAGCGGGAGGTCCGAGCAGTTCTTC.

This chain connects TRBV5-1 to TRBJ1-1; TRBD1 might be the D (5 bases). The CDR3 totals 17 residues. Per the germline V gene, CDR1 is SGHRS and CDR2 is YFSETQ. The V end was cut by 4 bases, the J end by 0 bases, with 19 bases between. The CDR3 nucleotides are TGCGCCAGCAGCGTCGACAGCAAGGGGTTCATGAACACTGAAGCTTTCTTT. It translates to CASSVDSKGFMNTEAFF.

The chain combines TRBV9 with TRBJ1-1; 7 bases line up with TRBD1. The CDR3 runs 14 residues. The trim removed 0 bases at V and 1 base at J, leaving 0 bases unmatched. CDR1 and CDR2 (germline): SGDLS, YYNGEE. Here the CDR3 reads CASSVGQGNTEAFF. CDR3 DNA: TGTGCCAGCAGCGTAGGACAGGGGAACACTGAAGCTTTCTTT.

This chain uses TRBV7-6 with TRBJ2-7, with 7 bases matching TRBD1. V dropped 5 bases and J dropped 1; count of bases not matched to a gene: 8. The germline V gene has CDR1 SGHVS and CDR2 FNYEAQ. The CDR3 length is 15 residues. CDR3 DNA sequence: TGTGCCAGCAGCCTCCGGGACAGCGCTTCCTACGAGCAGTACTTC. This sequence encodes CASSLRDSASYEQYF.

The CDR3 reads CASTQGGSYEQYF. CDR3 coding DNA: TGTGCCAGCACTCAGGGTGGGTCCTACGAGCAGTACTTC. The chain employs TRBV25-1 and TRBJ2-7, with a tentative D call TRBD1 (5 bases). Germline V lookup: CDR1 MGHDK, CDR2 SYGVNS. The ends were cut back, 7 bases at V and 1 base at J, with 11 bases in the middle. The CDR3 contains 13 residues.

The table lists this clone with a count of one. The chain couples TRBV29-1 to TRBJ2-5; D gene uncertain. This CDR3 comprises 14 residues. V lost 2 bases and J lost 2, with 12 bases in between. Germline CDR1 SQVTM, CDR2 ANQGSEA. The chain's CDR3 is CSVEHLRIQETQYF. The CDR3, as DNA: TGCAGCGTTGAACACTTGAGGATACAAGAGACCCAGTACTTC.

The chain carries TRBV19 and TRBJ2-2; TRBD1 matches 7 bases. This CDR3 spans 15 amino acids. Trimming took 1 base from V and 5 from J; bases not matched to a gene: 4. The germline gives CDR1 LNHDA, CDR2 SQIVND (reference sequence). CDR3 sequence reads: CASSIGDRGTGELFF. In DNA, the CDR3 is TGTGCCAGTAGTATAGGGGACAGAGGAACCGGGGAGCTGTTTTTT.

The CDR3 bases are TGTGCCAGCAGGGGAGACACAGATACGCAGTATTTT. As protein: CASRGDTDTQYF. The rearrangement links TRBV2 to TRBJ2-3; possible D gene TRBD2, 5 bases. In germline, CDR1 is SNHLY, CDR2 FYNNEI. Trimming removed 6 bases at V and 2 bases at J, with 6 bases between. CDR3 size: 12 residues.

The CDR3 here is CASSLVFVADTQYF. DNA of the CDR3: TGCGCCAGCAGCTTGGTATTTGTTGCAGATACGCAGTATTTT. This sequence joins TRBV5-1 and TRBJ2-3; D is unresolved. The CDR3 loop spans 14 amino acids. Germline V gene lookup returns CDR1 SGHRS and CDR2 YFSETQ. V was cut by 0 bases and J by 4 bases, with 9 bases left in between.

This clone was found a few times. The chain has TRBV11-2 and TRBJ2-4, with D uncertain. Trimming removed 7 bases at V and 0 bases at J, with 10 bases between. The CDR3 runs to 14 residues. Germline V lookup: CDR1 SGHAT, CDR2 FQNNGV. CDR3 sequence reads: CASTLPGAKNIQYF. CDR3 in DNA: TGTGCCAGCACTTTACCGGGAGCCAAAAACATTCAGTACTTC.

The rearrangement uses TRBV6-5 and TRBJ2-7; TRBD2 might be the D (5 bases). CDR3 length equals 13 residues. With 5 bases removed from V and 5 bases from J, the gap between germline ends came to 13 bases. Germline CDR1 is MNHEY and CDR2 is SVGAGI. CDR3 DNA: TGTGCCAGCAGTCGGTTAGCGATCCACGAGCAGTACTTC. Its translation is CASSRLAIHEQYF.

The chain links TRBV28 to TRBJ2-5; TRBD1 aligns across 8 bases. The CDR3 runs 16 residues. Germline CDR1 MDHEN, CDR2 SYDVKM. V was pared by 4 bases and J by 7 bases, with 14 bases of the junction left unmatched. CDR3 region: CASSSEWTGRRGTQYF. The CDR3 bases are TGTGCCAGCAGTTCAGAGTGGACAGGGCGCCGGGGGACCCAGTACTTC.

The chain recombines TRBV6-5 with TRBJ2-7; 9 bases are a match to TRBD2. This CDR3 has 16 residues. J was trimmed by 3 bases and V by 2 bases; bases with no gene match: 8. CDR1 MNHEY and CDR2 SVGAGI come from the germline V gene. CDR3 region: CASSYPAGGRNYEQYF. In DNA form, the CDR3 reads TGTGCCAGCAGTTACCCAGCGGGAGGCAGAAACTACGAGCAGTACTTC.

The chain joins TRBV15 to TRBJ1-3; TRBD1 is a possible D gene (5 bases). The length of the CDR3 is 16 residues. Germline loops: CDR1 LNHNV, CDR2 YYDKDF (reference sequence). Trimming shortened V by 0 bases and J by 0 bases, and 9 bases separated the two germline ends. CDR3 bases: TGTGCCACCAGCAGAGAATACAGGAGCTCTGGAAACACCATATATTTT. Translated: CATSREYRSSGNTIYF.